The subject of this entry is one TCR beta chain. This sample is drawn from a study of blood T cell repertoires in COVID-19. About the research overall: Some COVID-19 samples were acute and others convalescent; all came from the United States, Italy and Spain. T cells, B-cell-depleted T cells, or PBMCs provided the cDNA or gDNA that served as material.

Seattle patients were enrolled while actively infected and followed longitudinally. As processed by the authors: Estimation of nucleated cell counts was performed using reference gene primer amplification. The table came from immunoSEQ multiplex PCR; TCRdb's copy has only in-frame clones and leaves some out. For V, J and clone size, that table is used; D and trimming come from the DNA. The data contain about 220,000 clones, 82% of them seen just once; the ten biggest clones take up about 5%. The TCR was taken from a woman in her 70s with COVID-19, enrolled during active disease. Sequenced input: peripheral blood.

DNA for the CDR3: TGTGCCAGCTCACCCGACTTGTTTTCTGGAAACACCATATATTTT. Translation: CASSPDLFSGNTIYF. The chain employs TRBV18 and TRBJ1-3, with D uncertain. This CDR3 contains 15 residues. Germline assignment: CDR1 KGHSH and CDR2 LQKENI. Trimming cost V 3 bases and J 1 base, with 10 bases left between them.